Sequencing of this T cell receptor (beta chain) was carried out in a study of identical twins (dated by TCRdb to the mid-2010s). Regarding the research as a whole: TCR alpha and beta repertoires from monozygotic twins, unrelated adults of various ages and cord blood were deep-sequenced to test whether fetal clonotypes persist. Replicate twin experiments were performed at different times using different library preparation protocols to rule out contamination. Broader findings and caveats from the paper: Out-of-frame TCR alpha sharing in monozygotic twins was systematically underestimated by recombination models, whereas sharing between unrelated individuals was in agreement with the recombination models. A weaker excess of twin sharing was found in beta out-of-frame sequences because the signal-to-noise ratio was lowered by fewer shared sequences. Zero-insertion analyses could be partly confounded by invariant T cells such as MAIT and iNKT, though diverse VJ usage argued against such confounding for most clonotypes. Because the same donors could not be followed over many years, the conclusions depended on cross-sectional statistical analysis. Fewer insertions were carried by abundant cord blood beta clonotypes, a similar but weaker trend appeared in young adult naive repertoires, and no such trend appeared in memory repertoires. Out-of-frame TCR alpha sequences shared between twins showed an excess of low generation-probability sequences compared with coincidental sharing between unrelated individuals.

All donors were healthy Caucasians. Three pairs of female monozygotic twins, all aged about 18 to 30 years, were included in the twin cohort. Peripheral blood mononuclear cells were used as the source from which RNA for TCR libraries was isolated. In regard to this clonotype: It has no known antigen specificity. No clone much larger than this one lies a single base away; base qualities are absent.

Libraries were built with 5' RACE. TCRdb names Illumina HiSeq 2000 as the instrument used. Template switching added a universal primer binding site, and the final cDNA carried a unique molecular identifier that allowed TCR cDNA molecules to be counted accurately. Specific primers in the conserved constant-segment region were used to synthesize first-strand cDNA for TCR alpha and beta chains. To control for contamination, every cDNA library was double barcoded, receiving both a SMART-Mk sample barcode and Illumina barcodes. TruSeq adapter sequences, together with Illumina sample barcodes, were added in two successive PCR steps. Sequencing of the TCR alpha and beta cDNA libraries was done on the Illumina HiSeq platform using custom primers. Per the authors' processing: Raw reads were processed with MiGEC to extract unique molecular identifiers, and MiXCR was used to determine CDR3 positions. For each individual, recombination models were inferred using an EM algorithm with the repgenHMM and IGoR tools. Shared clonotypes were analyzed with the tcR package in R, and sharing was normalized by the product of cloneset sizes. To study raw recombination free of thymic and clonal selection effects, out-of-frame nonproductive sequences were analyzed. TCRdb cleaned the public reads at Q25 with fastp, built clones with MiXCR and kept in-frame beta chains. Every distinct CDR3 protein forms one entry, paired with its most common genes and DNA. TCRdb, not the original authors, processed these V and J calls. This sample is represented by 700,000 to 950,000 distinct CDR3 sequences; about 12% of them were singletons. The top ten hold 1.5% to 2% of the sample.

V gives up 7 bases and J gives up 13 bases, and the segment between their germline ends measures 17 bases. CDR1 is given as MDHEN and CDR2 as SYDVKM, both from the germline V gene. From the cysteine up to the phenylalanine, the CDR3 has a length of 12 residues. Solely the CDR3 DNA is kept, with 36 bases framed from the first base. In addition, the sample was reused for a study of yellow fever vaccine responses in identical twins. Looking at the second paper: According to the authors, the vaccine-induced T cell response in identical twins seemed to be partly convergent and partly specific to each individual. In the study, vaccine-responding T cell clones were precisely tracked in identical twins.

Sequencing input: PBMCs. The clonotype originates from a woman under 30 in good health. The chain is made from TRBV28 and TRBJ2-1, with no confidently assigned D gene. The DNA sequence is given as TGTGCCAGCACTGATAGCCCGGCACCTCAGTTCTTC. Its amino acids are CASTDSPAPQFF.